The clone carrying this TCR beta chain appeared many times. This sample was included in a study of T cells after yellow fever vaccination. Trimming removed 3 bases from V and 7 bases from J, with 16 bases in between. This CDR3 is built from 15 residues. Germline CDR1 reads SNHLY; CDR2 reads FYNNEI. A process of 5'RACE template switching, which added a universal primer site and UMIs, was used to make TCR cDNA. TCRdb reanalysed the 5' RACE reads using MiXCR and keeps one entry per CDR3 protein. Of 50,000 or so distinct CDR3 sequences listed, 6.6% are singletons. The TCR comes from a man younger than 35 who received the YFV17D yellow fever vaccine. Sample: CD8+ T cells not binding an NS4B(214-222) dextramer, sorted from PBMCs, taken approximately 40 days after the first yellow fever vaccination. V and J are TRBV2 and TRBJ2-1, with D maybe TRBD2 (6 bases). CDR3 bases: TGTGCCAGCAGTGACATAGCGGTCGAGTTGAATGAGCAGTTCTTC. It codes for CASSDIAVELNEQFF.